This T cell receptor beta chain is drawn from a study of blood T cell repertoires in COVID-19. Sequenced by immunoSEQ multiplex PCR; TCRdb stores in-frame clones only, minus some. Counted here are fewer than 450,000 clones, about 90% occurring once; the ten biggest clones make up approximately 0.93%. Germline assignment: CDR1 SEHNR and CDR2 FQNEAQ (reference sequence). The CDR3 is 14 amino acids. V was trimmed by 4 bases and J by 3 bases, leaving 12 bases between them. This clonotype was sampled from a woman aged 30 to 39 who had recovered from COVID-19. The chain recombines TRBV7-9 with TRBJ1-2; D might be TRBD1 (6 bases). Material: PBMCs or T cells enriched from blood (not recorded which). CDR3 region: CASSYWTDDYGYTF. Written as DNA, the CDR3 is TGTGCCAGCAGCTACTGGACAGATGACTATGGCTACACCTTC.